Sequencing of this TCR beta chain was carried out in a study of blood T cell repertoires in COVID-19. The repertoire was sequenced with immunoSEQ multiplex PCR; TCRdb's copy has only in-frame clones and lacks some. The table has approximately 140,000 clones, approximately 86% seen once. The V gene end was trimmed by 4 bases and the J gene end by 0 bases; junction bases not matched to a gene: 9. The CDR3 has 16 amino acids. The V gene's germline CDR1 is SGHRS and CDR2 YFSETQ. What was sequenced was PBMCs or T cells enriched from blood (not recorded which). V is TRBV5-1 and J is TRBJ1-1; 7 bases line up with TRBD1. The TCR was taken from a woman aged 45-59 years who had recovered from COVID-19. CDR3 sequence reads: CASSPYRQGLNTEAFF. The CDR3 region has the DNA TGCGCCAGCAGCCCATACCGACAGGGTTTGAACACTGAAGCTTTCTTT.